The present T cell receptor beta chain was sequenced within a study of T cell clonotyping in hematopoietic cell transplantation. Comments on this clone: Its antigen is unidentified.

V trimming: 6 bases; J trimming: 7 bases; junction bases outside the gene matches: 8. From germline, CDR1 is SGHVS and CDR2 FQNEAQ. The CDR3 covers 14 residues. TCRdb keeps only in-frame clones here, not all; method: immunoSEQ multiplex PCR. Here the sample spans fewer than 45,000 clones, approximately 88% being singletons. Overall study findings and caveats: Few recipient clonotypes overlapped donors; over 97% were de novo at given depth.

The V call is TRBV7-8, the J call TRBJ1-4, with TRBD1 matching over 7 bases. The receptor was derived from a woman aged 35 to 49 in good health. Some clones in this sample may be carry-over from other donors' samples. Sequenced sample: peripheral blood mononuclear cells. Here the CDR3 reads CASSPERGLEKLFF. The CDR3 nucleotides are TGTGCCAGCAGTCCGGAAAGGGGGCTTGAAAAACTGTTTTTT. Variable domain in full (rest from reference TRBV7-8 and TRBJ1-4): GAGVSQSPRYKVAKRGQDVALRCDPISGHVSLFWYQQALGQGPEFLTYFQNEAQLDKSGLPSDRFFAERPEGSVSTLKIQRTQQEDSAVYLCASSPERGLEKLFFGSGTQLSVL.